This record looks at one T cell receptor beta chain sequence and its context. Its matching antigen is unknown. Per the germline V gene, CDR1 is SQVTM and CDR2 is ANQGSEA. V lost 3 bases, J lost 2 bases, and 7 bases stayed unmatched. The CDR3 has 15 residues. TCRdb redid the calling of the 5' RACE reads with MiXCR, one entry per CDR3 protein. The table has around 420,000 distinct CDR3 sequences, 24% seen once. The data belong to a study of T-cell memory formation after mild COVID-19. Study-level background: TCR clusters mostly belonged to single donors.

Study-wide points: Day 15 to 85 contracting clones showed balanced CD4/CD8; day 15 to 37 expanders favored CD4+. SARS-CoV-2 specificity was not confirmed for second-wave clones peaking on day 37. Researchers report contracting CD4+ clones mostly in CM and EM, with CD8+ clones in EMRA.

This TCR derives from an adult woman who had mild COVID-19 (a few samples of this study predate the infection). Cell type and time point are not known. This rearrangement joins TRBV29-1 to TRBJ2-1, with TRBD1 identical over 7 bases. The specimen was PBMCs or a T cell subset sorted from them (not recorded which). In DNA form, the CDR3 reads TGCAGCGTTGAGGGGACAGTCCTCGCCTACAATGAGCAGTTCTTC. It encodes CSVEGTVLAYNEQFF.